This TCR beta chain appears in the sequencing data of a study of blood T cell repertoires in COVID-19. Sequencing used immunoSEQ multiplex PCR; TCRdb keeps in-frame clones, though not all of them. The table lists some 110,000 clones, around 86% of them singletons, with under 5% in the top ten. CDR1 and CDR2 (germline): MNHEY, SMNVEV (reference sequence). The CDR3 covers 15 residues. Trimming removed 2 bases at V and 4 bases at J, with 14 bases between. The receptor was isolated from a man aged 35-49 years with acute or convalescent COVID-19. The chain employs TRBV27 and TRBJ1-1; perhaps TRBD1 as D (6 bases). Sequencing was carried out using peripheral blood. Here the CDR3 DNA reads TGTGCCAGCAGTTTAGAGGTCAGGGGCGTCACTGAAGCTTTCTTT. Its translation: CASSLEVRGVTEAFF.